Below, one T cell receptor (beta chain) is given with its context. The antigen remains unidentified. The junction had 3 bases not matched to a gene; V was cut back by 5 bases and J by 5 bases. Germline CDR1 and CDR2: MNHEY and SVGAGI. This CDR3 spans 15 amino acids. Using immunoSEQ multiplex PCR, the repertoire was profiled, and TCRdb retains in-frame clones only, with some absent. The data hold over 55,000 clones, with 90% to 95% observed a single time. This sample was included in a study of OX40 agonist ivuxolimab in advanced cancers. For the study at large: As their treatment, patients were administered ivuxolimab, an agonistic anti-OX40 (CD134) antibody.

Whole-study results and caveats: Among patients with partial responses at 0.1-3.0 mg/kg, clonal expansion was among the lowest.

Systemic immunosuppression or a history of autoimmune disease excluded patients. The sample here was CD4+ or CD8+ T cells sorted from blood, taken in a trial of the OX40 agonist ivuxolimab. The chain uses TRBV6-5 and TRBJ2-2; 12 positions agree with TRBD2. The receptor was derived from an adult with an advanced solid tumor such as melanoma, head and neck, liver or kidney cancer. The CDR3 sequence is CASSTTSGRTGELFF. The CDR3 DNA sequence: TGTGCCAGCAGTACTACTAGCGGGAGGACCGGGGAGCTGTTTTTT.